The rows below give T cell receptor beta chains drawn from one sample of a study of early T cells in non-severe SARS-CoV-2 infection. From the 5' RACE reads, TCRdb called clonotypes with MiXCR, one entry per CDR3 protein. The data show about 33,000 distinct CDR3 sequences, about 4.5% seen once. The material sequenced was whole blood. These receptors were collected from an adult who was a healthcare worker with PCR-confirmed SARS-CoV-2 infection or an uninfected control (not recorded which). Both conserved end residues are part of each CDR3. Each record gives: D gene, V gene, J gene, clone size, CDR3 DNA, CDR3 protein. The D gene is left open where the match is weak. Clone size, where shown, is once, few, many, or a class for clones that have expanded.

D: NA
V: TRBV20-1
J: TRBJ1-5
size: many
DNA: TGCAGTGCGTTGGACGCGGATAGCAATCAGCCCCAGCATTTT
CDR3: CSALDADSNQPQHF

D: NA
V: TRBV20-1
J: TRBJ2-1
size: NA
DNA: TGCAGTGCTAGACTTTTGTCGGGGGACTCCTACAATGAGCAGTTCTTC
CDR3: CSARLLSGDSYNEQFF

D: TRBD2
V: TRBV4-1
J: TRBJ2-5
size: NA
DNA: TGCGCCAGCAGCCAGGCGGGGGTACAAGAGACCCAGTACTTC
CDR3: CASSQAGVQETQYF

D: NA
V: TRBV2
J: TRBJ1-5
size: few
DNA: TGTGCCAGCAGGGACTATAGCAATCAGCCCCAGCATTTT
CDR3: CASRDYSNQPQHF

D: TRBD2
V: TRBV11-2
J: TRBJ2-5
size: many
DNA: TGTGCCAGCAGCCGTAGCGGGATTCAAGAGACCCAGTACTTC
CDR3: CASSRSGIQETQYF

D: NA
V: TRBV28
J: TRBJ1-2
size: NA
DNA: TGTGCCAGCAGTTTAGCGGGACGGCAAAACTATGGCTACACCTTC
CDR3: CASSLAGRQNYGYTF

D: NA
V: TRBV7-2
J: TRBJ1-1
size: many
DNA: TGTGCCAGCAGAAGTAGCAGGAACACTGAAGCTTTCTTT
CDR3: CASRSSRNTEAFF

D: TRBD1
V: TRBV7-9
J: TRBJ2-2
size: many
DNA: TGTGCCAGCAGCTTCACCGGACAGGGGGCGAGAACCGGGGAGCTGTTTTTT
CDR3: CASSFTGQGARTGELFF

D: NA
V: TRBV7-9
J: TRBJ2-4
size: NA
DNA: TGTGCCAGCAGCTTCCCTAGGGGGGAGAAAAACATTCAGTACTTC
CDR3: CASSFPRGEKNIQYF

D: TRBD1
V: TRBV6-1
J: TRBJ1-6
size: few
DNA: TGTGCCAGCAGTGAACCCCAGACAGGGTTTACTTCACCCCTCCACTTT
CDR3: CASSEPQTGFTSPLHF

D: TRBD1
V: TRBV7-9
J: TRBJ2-3
size: many
DNA: TGTGCCAGCAGCTTAAGACAGGGAAGGACAGATACGCAGTATTTT
CDR3: CASSLRQGRTDTQYF

D: TRBD1
V: TRBV30
J: TRBJ1-2
size: many
DNA: TGTGCCCGACGGGGGGGACAGGGGAACTATGGCTACACCTTC
CDR3: CARRGGQGNYGYTF

D: NA
V: TRBV29-1
J: TRBJ2-3
size: few
DNA: TGCAGCGCCGTCCCCCACAGCACAGATACGCAGTATTTT
CDR3: CSAVPHSTDTQYF